Listed below are T cell receptor beta chains from one sample, sequenced in a study of T cell responses to AZD1222 COVID-19 vaccine. Some clones are missing from TCRdb's copy, which holds only in-frame ones; the method was immunoSEQ multiplex PCR. This sample has 200,000 to 250,000 clones, with just over 90% found just once. The sample consisted of peripheral blood, taken on day 0 of MenACWY control vaccination. The receptors were sampled from an adult in good health. Each CDR3 is given with its conserved first and last residue. Fields, in order: J gene, V gene, D gene, clone size, CDR3 DNA, CDR3 protein. The D gene is left open where the match is weak. Size values are once, few and many counts, or a class for expanded clones, and some rows have none.

>TRBJ1-5|TRBV28|TRBD1|-
TGTGCCAGCAGGTCGGACAGGGGTTTAATGCGGCCCCAGCATTTT
CASRSDRGLMRPQHF
>TRBJ2-1|TRBV6-4|-|-
TGTGCCAGCAGTGAGGCGCCGGGGGTTGATGAGCAGTTCTTC
CASSEAPGVDEQFF
>TRBJ1-1|TRBV15|-|-
TGTGCCACCAGGCAGGGGCTGAGGACTGAAGCTTTCTTT
CATRQGLRTEAFF
>TRBJ1-5|TRBV9|-|-
TGTGCCAGCAGCGTAGGTTGGGCAGGGGATCAGCCCCAGCATTTT
CASSVGWAGDQPQHF
>TRBJ2-7|TRBV3-1/TRBV3-2|TRBD1|-
TGTGCCAGCAGCCAGGGCGGGACAGGGAGGTACGAGCAGTACTTC
CASSQGGTGRYEQYF
>TRBJ1-2|TRBV19|-|-
TGTGCCAGTAGTCCTCCGGTGTACTATGGCTACACCTTC
CASSPPVYYGYTF
>TRBJ2-1|TRBV9|TRBD2|-
TGTGCCAGCAGCGTACGCGGGGGGGCCCCCAATGAGCAGTTCTTC
CASSVRGGAPNEQFF
>TRBJ1-2|TRBV12-3/TRBV12-4|-|-
TGTGCCAGCAGCATAGGGGTCTCCCGAGCCTTC
CASSIGVSRAF
>TRBJ2-1|TRBV5-1|-|-
TGCGCCAGCAGCTTTATCTCAGGGAATGGTTACAATGAGCAGTTCTTC
CASSFISGNGYNEQFF
>TRBJ1-5|TRBV6-1|-|-
TGTGCCAGCAGTGAGATGGATCAGCCCCAGCATTTT
CASSEMDQPQHF
>TRBJ1-3|TRBV7-2|-|-
TGTGCCAGCAGCTCACAGCGAAGCTCTGGGAACACCATATATTTT
CASSSQRSSGNTIYF
>TRBJ1-6|TRBV6-5|-|-
TGTGCCAGCAGTTACGCAGGCTCCTATAATTCACCCCTCCACTTT
CASSYAGSYNSPLHF
>TRBJ1-5|TRBV6-2/TRBV6-3|-|-
TGTGCCAGCAGTTATAGTCAACAGAATCAGCCCCAGCATTTT
CASSYSQQNQPQHF
>TRBJ1-5|TRBV28|TRBD1|-
TGTGCCAGCAGTCCAGGGGGGGCGCGTGAGAAGCCCCAGCATTTT
CASSPGGAREKPQHF
>TRBJ1-4|TRBV5-1|-|-
TGCGCCAGTAGCGAGGGTGGTGAAAAACTGTTTTTT
CASSEGGEKLFF
>TRBJ2-2|TRBV10-1|TRBD1|-
TGCGCCAGCAGGACAGGGGGGAACACCGGGGAGCTGTTTTTT
CASRTGGNTGELFF
>TRBJ1-1|TRBV19|-|-
TGTGCCAGTAGTATAATTACCTCCCCGGATGAAGCTTTCTTT
CASSIITSPDEAFF
>TRBJ1-2|TRBV14|-|once
TGTGCCAGCAGCCAAGGGAGGACCTTTGGGGGCTACACCTTC
CASSQGRTFGGYTF
>TRBJ1-1|TRBV2|TRBD1|-
TGTGCCAGCAGTCCAGGGGGGGTAATGAACACTGAAGCTTTCTTT
CASSPGGVMNTEAFF
>TRBJ2-1|TRBV7-9|-|-
TGTGCCAGCAGCTTGGAGGGACTCCTCGGCAATGAGCAGTTCTTC
CASSLEGLLGNEQFF
>TRBJ1-6|TRBV19|TRBD1|-
TGTGCCAGTAGTATTAGTGACAGGGGTAATTCACCCCTCCACTTT
CASSISDRGNSPLHF
>TRBJ1-5|TRBV30|TRBD1|-
TGTGCCTGGACAGGGGGCGGGAGTCAGCCCCAGCATTTT
CAWTGGGSQPQHF